Shown below are 17 T cell receptor beta chains from a single sample sequenced in a study of type 1 regulatory T cells. TCRdb re-analysed the reads in MiXCR, keeping a single row per CDR3 protein. Among 40,000 to 50,000 distinct CDR3 sequences listed, 10% to 15% were seen once. No antigen has been assigned to these receptors. The sequenced material came from cultured non-Tr1 T cells, either the whole culture or a sorted T cell fraction (not recorded which). Receptors originate from a human donor in good health.

A few counts support this clonotype. With a much larger clone just one base away, this may be a read error. The V gene is TRBV6-5, the J gene TRBJ2-3, with unresolved D. With 2 bases removed from V and 5 bases from J, the gap between germline ends came to 8 bases. The V gene's germline CDR1 is MNHEY and CDR2 SVGAGI. The CDR3 is 13 residues long. This CDR3 reads CASSYRAQDTQYF. Written as DNA, the CDR3 is TGTGCCAGCAGTTACAGGGCTCAAGATACGCAGTATTTT.

This clonotype was counted at least ten times. This rearrangement joins TRBV27 to TRBJ2-5; D is perhaps TRBD1 or TRBD2 (5 bases each). The germline CDR1 and CDR2 sequences are MNHEY and SMNVEV (reference sequence). The CDR3 length is 15 residues. Trimming removed 7 bases from V and 2 bases from J, with 17 bases in between. The chain's CDR3 is CASNRARGRQETQYF. CDR3 nucleotide sequence: TGTGCCAGCAACCGTGCCCGGGGCAGGCAAGAGACCCAGTACTTC.

This chain uses TRBV13 with TRBJ1-1; D not resolved. The germline gives CDR1 PRHDT, CDR2 FYEKMQ (reference sequence). The CDR3 has 11 residues. With 0 bases removed from V and 8 bases from J, the gap between germline ends came to 4 bases. Here the CDR3 reads CASSLGREAFF. The CDR3 DNA follows: TGTGCCAGCAGCTTAGGTAGAGAAGCTTTCTTT.

This clonotype was seen a few times. The chain links TRBV6-2 or TRBV6-3 to TRBJ2-4, with D possibly TRBD2 on 7 matching bases. V dropped 6 bases and J dropped 9 bases, with 18 bases sitting between them. The CDR3 contains 14 residues. Germline V CDR1 and CDR2: MNHEY, SVGEGT. CDR3 nucleotides: TGTGCCAGCAGCCCTCCAGGGGCTAGCGGCATTCAGTACTTC. This gives the protein CASSPPGASGIQYF.

This clonotype showed up many times. The chain joins TRBV13 to TRBJ2-7; 10 bases match TRBD2. The germline V gene has CDR1 PRHDT and CDR2 FYEKMQ (reference sequence). The J segment lost 0 bases and the V segment lost 4 bases, leaving 12 bases of the junction unmatched. CDR3 size: 18 residues. The CDR3 loop is CASSSRTSGFRGSYEQYF. As DNA, the CDR3 is TGTGCCAGCAGCTCCAGGACTAGCGGATTCAGGGGCTCCTACGAGCAGTACTTC.

This clonotype was picked up many times. This sequence joins TRBV20-1 and TRBJ2-4; no clear D gene. V lost 5 bases and J lost 1, with 12 bases in between. The length of the CDR3 is 14 residues. Germline assignment: CDR1 DFQATT and CDR2 SNEGSKA (reference sequence). The CDR3 reads CSAGPGTAKNIQYF. As DNA, the CDR3 is TGCAGTGCTGGGCCCGGTACCGCCAAAAACATTCAGTACTTC.

Comment on this clonotype: A read error is the likely source, as a far larger clone sits one nucleotide away. The chain recombines TRBV28 with TRBJ2-7; 8 bases map to TRBD1. J lost 7 bases, V lost 8 bases, and 16 bases had no gene match. CDR1 and CDR2 (germline): MDHEN, SYDVKM. The length of the CDR3 is 15 residues. CDR3 sequence: CASPPLTGDNNEQYF. The CDR3 DNA reads TGTGCCAGCCCCCCCTTGACAGGGGATAACAATGAGCAGTACTTC.

This clonotype was detected ten times or more. V is TRBV18 and J is TRBJ2-6; 8 nucleotides agree with TRBD2. The CDR3 runs 16 residues. Trimming removed 8 bases from V and 4 bases from J; junction bases left unmatched: 10. Per the germline V gene, CDR1 is KGHSH and CDR2 is LQKENI. The CDR3 DNA reads as TGTGCCAGCGCTGTCACGGGAGGGGCCGGGGCCAACGTCCTGACTTTC. It yields the protein CASAVTGGAGANVLTF.

This clonotype was counted ten times or more. The rearrangement links TRBV5-1 to TRBJ2-5, with TRBD2 identical over 10 bases. The CDR3 loop spans 14 amino acids. The germline CDR1 and CDR2 sequences are SGHRS and YFSETQ. J lost 5 bases, V lost 4 bases, and 5 bases had no gene match. CDR3 nucleotides: TGCGCCAGCAGCCAAAAAGCGGGAGGGGAGACCCAGTACTTC. Translating it yields CASSQKAGGETQYF.

This clonotype was found many times. The chain joins TRBV5-1 to TRBJ2-7; D is undetermined. CDR3 size: 15 residues. Germline V lookup: CDR1 SGHRS, CDR2 YFSETQ. V lost 0 bases and J lost 1, with 11 bases in between. CDR3 DNA: TGCGCCAGCAGCTTGGTTCCAGCCTCATCCTACGAGCAGTACTTC. It encodes CASSLVPASSYEQYF.

This clonotype was detected only a few times. This chain joins TRBV5-6 and TRBJ1-2; 10 bases fit TRBD1. Germline V gene sequence: CDR1 SGHDT, CDR2 YYEEEE. The junction had 10 bases not matched to a gene; V was cut back by 0 bases and J by 5 bases. CDR3 size: 17 residues. The CDR3 here is CASSLERLWDRGYGYTF. In nucleotides, the CDR3 is TGTGCCAGCAGCTTGGAACGCCTGTGGGACAGGGGATATGGCTACACCTTC.

The chain joins TRBV18 to TRBJ2-1; 13 positions match TRBD2. CDR3 length equals 14 residues. The junction had 4 bases not matched to a gene; V was cut back by 9 bases and J by 5 bases. Germline-derived CDR1 and CDR2 are KGHSH and LQKENI. The CDR3 sequence: CASFGTSGNNEQFF. In DNA form, the CDR3 reads TGTGCCAGTTTTGGGACTAGCGGGAACAATGAGCAGTTCTTC.

Judged by abundance, this clonotype is medium-sized. The rearrangement links TRBV20-1 to TRBJ1-5; the D is unclear. This CDR3 comprises 15 residues. Trimming took off 3 bases at V and 1 base at J, with 13 bases between the two ends. Germline-derived CDR1 and CDR2 are DFQATT and SNEGSKA (reference sequence). CDR3 nucleotide sequence: TGCAGTGCTAGGATCGCCGGTGCAAGCAATCAGCCCCAGCATTTT. Translated: CSARIAGASNQPQHF.

This clonotype was picked up a small number of times. The chain couples TRBV10-3 to TRBJ2-5, with D maybe TRBD1 (6 bases). The CDR3 sequence is 14 residues long. V was clipped by 6 bases and J by 5 bases, with 16 bases between them. Germline CDR1 ENHRY, CDR2 SYGVKD. Here the CDR3 reads CAIRATGTGETQYF. CDR3 coding DNA: TGTGCCATCAGGGCAACAGGGACGGGGGAGACCCAGTACTTC.

Many counts were recorded for this clonotype. V gene TRBV20-1 combines with J gene TRBJ1-4; 9 nucleotides agree with TRBD1. CDR3 length: 16 residues. J was trimmed by 8 bases and V by 0 bases; bases with no gene match: 10. Germline loops: CDR1 DFQATT, CDR2 SNEGSKA (reference sequence). CDR3 nucleotides: TGCAGTGCTAGAGACCCCTACAGGACAGGGGAGGAAAAACTGTTTTTT. This sequence encodes CSARDPYRTGEEKLFF.

J is TRBJ1-6 and V is TRBV10-3, with unresolved D. Germline loops: CDR1 ENHRY, CDR2 SYGVKD. The V gene lost 0 bases and the J gene lost 10 bases, with 13 bases spanning the gap. CDR3 length: 15 amino acids. In DNA form, the CDR3 reads TGTGCCATCAGTGAGTCGGTGGGGAATGGCTCACCCCTCCACTTT. Amino acid sequence: CAISESVGNGSPLHF.

This clonotype was observed many times. The chain employs TRBV29-1 and TRBJ1-5, with TRBD1 as a possible D gene (5 bases). CDR3 length equals 13 residues. Germline CDR1 and CDR2: SQVTM and ANQGSEA. Trimming removed 7 bases from V and 5 bases from J, with 15 bases in between. The CDR3 DNA reads as TGCAGCGCTCAAACAGGTGGGGATCAGCCCCAGCATTTT. This encodes CSAQTGGDQPQHF.